The subject of this entry is one T cell receptor (beta chain). A few counts support this clone. Its antigen is still unknown. The sample holds no much larger clone one base away, and base qualities are not on file. A second Seattle source provided samples from volunteer blood donors who had recovered from COVID-19. The collaborating institutions used their own protocols to collect whole blood in K2EDTA tubes. For TCRbeta analysis, collaborators shipped samples as frozen whole blood, isolated PBMCs, or DNA extracted from either of those sample types. The entry originates in a study of blood T cell repertoires in COVID-19 (TCRdb year 2020). Notes on the research overall: Samples from collaborators originated in the United States, Italy and Spain and spanned both the acute and convalescent phases of COVID-19. The material from the prospective study consisted of cDNA or gDNA derived from T cells, B-cell-depleted T cells, or PBMCs. Deeply sampled blood TCRbeta repertoires from subjects exposed to, actively infected with, or recovered from COVID-19 were included in the dataset. A freely available public database, intended as a resource for researchers studying the immune response to SARS-CoV-2, is where the repertoires were released. Samples were obtained from the ongoing ImmuneRACE study (first 160 participants) and from over 1,000 subjects provided by 6 global collaborators. The sample metadata nearly always contained a de-identified subject ID, COVID-19 status, age in years and sex. Where HLA class I and class II types were available, the types were taken from metadata supplied by the sample provider, not from assay-based typing. The study at large found these results: The amount of clinical and demographic metadata varied by source and participant and was provided uncurated.

The immunoSEQ Assay, a bias-controlled multiplex PCR, was used to amplify TCRbeta CDR3 regions from genomic DNA. Per the authors' processing: Nucleated cell counts per sample were estimated from amplification of reference gene primers within the assay. Sequence reads were collapsed and filtered to measure the absolute abundance of every unique TCRbeta CDR3 rearrangement. For each sample, productive Simpson clonality was calculated as the square root of Simpson's diversity index across productive rearrangements. TCRdb carries this immuneACCESS record with in-frame sequences only. Its versions omit some clonotypes, under half of them owing to an unresolved V gene in the studies checked, with the rest unexplained. V, J and clone size were drawn from that table, and D and trimming were deduced from the DNA. This sample comprises about 260,000 clones, 86% of them detected only once. Roughly 9.8% of the sample is in the top ten clones.

Based on the germline V gene, the CDR1 and CDR2 sequences are SGDLS and YYNGEE. Germline trimming amounts to 4 bases on V and 11 bases on J, with 9 as the count of junction bases outside the gene matches. From its cysteine to its phenylalanine, the CDR3 spans 14 amino acids. The read is trimmed to its CDR3 DNA, 42 bases read in frame from base 1. The sequence was collected from a middle-aged man who had recovered from COVID-19. The sequenced sample was peripheral blood. Recombination connected TRBV9 to TRBJ1-6, with 7 middle bases fitting TRBD1. CDR3 protein: CASSPRQGIAPLHF. Here is the DNA: TGTGCCAGCAGCCCCAGACAGGGTATTGCACCCCTCCACTTT.